This T cell receptor beta chain stems from a study of blood T cell repertoires in COVID-19. Study summary: Samples representing acute and convalescent COVID-19 were sourced from the United States, Italy and Spain. T cells, B-cell-depleted T cells, or PBMCs supplied cDNA or gDNA.

In the authors' methods: The assay estimated nucleated cells by amplifying reference gene primers. Here immunoSEQ multiplex PCR was the method, and the copy in TCRdb shows in-frame clones only, minus some. That table gives V, J and clone size, and the DNA gave D and trimming. The table lists some 120,000 clones, 84% of them singletons. This TCR was sampled from a human donor in a cohort sampled during active COVID-19. The specimen sequenced was peripheral blood.

DNA of the CDR3: TGCGCCAGCAGCTCCCTTTTCGCAGAACAAGAGACCCAGTACTTC. As protein: CASSSLFAEQETQYF. The chain recombines TRBV5-1 with TRBJ2-5; D is unclear. Trimming cost V 3 bases and J 2 bases, with 14 bases left between them. CDR3 size: 15 residues. CDR1 and CDR2 from the germline V gene are SGHRS and YFSETQ. The full variable domain, with the rest looked up from reference TRBV5-1 and TRBJ2-5, is KAGVTQTPRYLIKTRGQQVTLSCSPISGHRSVSWYQQTPGQGLQFLFEYFSETQRNKGNFPGRFSGRQFSNSRSEMNVSTLELGDSALYLCASSSLFAEQETQYFGPGTRLLVL.